The clone carrying this TCR beta chain has more than one count but fewer than ten. The data are from a study of blood T cell repertoires in COVID-19. At the level of the study: COVID-19 samples, acute and convalescent, were from the United States, Italy and Spain. Sample material is recorded as cDNA or gDNA derived from T cells, B-cell-depleted T cells, or PBMCs.

Looked up from germline, CDR1 is SGHTA and CDR2 is FQGNSA. Between the trimmed V and J ends, which lost 5 bases and 3 bases, there was a span of 14 bases. The CDR3 covers 15 residues. In the authors' methods: Researchers report that nucleated cell counts were estimated from reference gene primer amplification. Produced via immunoSEQ multiplex PCR; TCRdb's table is partial and in-frame only. V, J and clone size are taken as reported in that table, and D and trimming were inferred from the DNA itself. Here the sample spans tens of thousands of clones, over 70% being singletons. This receptor was obtained from a human donor in a cohort sampled during active COVID-19. Sequencing used peripheral blood. The gene calls are TRBV7-2 and TRBJ1-5; a possible D gene is TRBD1 (6 bases). The CDR3 protein is CASSPTRGPNQPQHF. Written as DNA, the CDR3 is TGTGCCAGCAGCCCCACCAGGGGCCCCAATCAGCCCCAGCATTTT.